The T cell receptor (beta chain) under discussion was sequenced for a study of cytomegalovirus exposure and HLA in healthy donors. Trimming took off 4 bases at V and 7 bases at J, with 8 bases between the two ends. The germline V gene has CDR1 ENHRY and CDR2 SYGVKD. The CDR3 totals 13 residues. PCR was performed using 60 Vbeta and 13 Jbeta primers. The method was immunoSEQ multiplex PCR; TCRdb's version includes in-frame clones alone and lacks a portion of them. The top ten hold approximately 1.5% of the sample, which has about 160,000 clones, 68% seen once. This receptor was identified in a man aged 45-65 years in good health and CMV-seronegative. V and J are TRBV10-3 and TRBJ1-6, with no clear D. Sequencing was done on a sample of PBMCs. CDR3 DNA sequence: TGTGCCATCAGTGCGGGGTTCAATTCACCCCTCCACTTT. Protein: CAISAGFNSPLHF.